This T cell receptor beta chain originates from a study of Tregs in tolerant kidney transplant recipients. The study, taken as a whole, reports: Antigen-driven expansion was suggested because donor-specific Tregs expanded more than all Tregs in tolerant patients.

In the case of this clone: The antigen is undetermined.

Unstimulated Tregs (CD4+CD25+CD127-) and CD4+CD25- non-Tregs were sorted from PBMCs. The CDR3 has 13 residues. Germline V gene sequence: CDR1 SGHTA, CDR2 FQGTGA. Trimming left V 2 bases short and J 1 base short, with 5 bases between. Using immunoSEQ multiplex PCR, the repertoire was profiled, and TCRdb retains in-frame clones only, with some absent. Among about 66,000 clones, 92% were seen once, and the ten largest hold roughly 11%. The sample here was CD8+ T cells from blood, taken before the transplant. The rearrangement links TRBV7-3 to TRBJ1-2; D gene unclear. The TCR originated in a human donor who received a combined kidney and bone marrow transplant. CDR3 coding DNA: TGTGCCAGCAGCTTAGGCCATAACTATGGCTACACCTTC. It encodes CASSLGHNYGYTF.